Following are 4 T cell receptor beta chains from one sample sequenced in a study of cytomegalovirus exposure and HLA in healthy donors. With 60 Vbeta and 13 Jbeta primers, the PCR was carried out. Here immunoSEQ multiplex PCR was the method, and the copy in TCRdb shows in-frame clones only, minus some. In the table there are tens of thousands of clones, 75% of which are singletons. The sequenced sample was PBMCs. Source of these receptors: a woman aged 40 to 50 in good health and CMV-seropositive.

Regarding this clone: Germline is not matched at one junction end, which may reflect a read error. The chain links TRBV19 to TRBJ1-1; D is ambiguous. The CDR3 runs to 12 residues. Germline CDR1 and CDR2: LNHDA and SQIVND (reference sequence). CDR3 sequence reads: CAGSMRDTEAFF. In DNA, the CDR3 is TGTGCCGGTAGTATGAGGGACACTGAAGCTTTCTTT.

The chain recombines TRBV5-1 with TRBJ1-5; the D gene is possibly TRBD1 (6 bases). Per the germline V gene, CDR1 is SGHRS and CDR2 is YFSETQ. This CDR3 is built from 13 residues. V lost 5 bases and J lost 4, with 10 bases in between. The CDR3 sequence: CASSSGQNQPQHF. CDR3 DNA: TGCGCCAGCAGTTCAGGACAGAATCAGCCCCAGCATTTT.

With respect to this clone: A read error may account for a junction end that differs from germline. This sequence joins TRBV7-9 and TRBJ1-1, with D perhaps TRBD1 (6 bases). Looked up from germline, CDR1 is SEHNR and CDR2 is FQNEAQ (reference sequence). The CDR3 length is 15 residues. CDR3 DNA: TGTTCCAGCAGCCCACCCTGGGGGCCAGGGACTGAAGCTTTCTTT. Encoded protein: CSSSPPWGPGTEAFF.

This clone was detected once. The J gene is TRBJ2-3, the V gene TRBV11-2; possible D gene TRBD2, 5 bases. Trimming shortened V by 5 bases and J by 1 base, and 10 bases separated the two germline ends. The CDR3 runs 14 residues. Germline CDR1 is SGHAT and CDR2 is FQNNGV. The DNA of the CDR3 is TGTGCCAGCAGCCAAGGACTCCGCACAGATACGCAGTATTTT. It is translated as CASSQGLRTDTQYF.